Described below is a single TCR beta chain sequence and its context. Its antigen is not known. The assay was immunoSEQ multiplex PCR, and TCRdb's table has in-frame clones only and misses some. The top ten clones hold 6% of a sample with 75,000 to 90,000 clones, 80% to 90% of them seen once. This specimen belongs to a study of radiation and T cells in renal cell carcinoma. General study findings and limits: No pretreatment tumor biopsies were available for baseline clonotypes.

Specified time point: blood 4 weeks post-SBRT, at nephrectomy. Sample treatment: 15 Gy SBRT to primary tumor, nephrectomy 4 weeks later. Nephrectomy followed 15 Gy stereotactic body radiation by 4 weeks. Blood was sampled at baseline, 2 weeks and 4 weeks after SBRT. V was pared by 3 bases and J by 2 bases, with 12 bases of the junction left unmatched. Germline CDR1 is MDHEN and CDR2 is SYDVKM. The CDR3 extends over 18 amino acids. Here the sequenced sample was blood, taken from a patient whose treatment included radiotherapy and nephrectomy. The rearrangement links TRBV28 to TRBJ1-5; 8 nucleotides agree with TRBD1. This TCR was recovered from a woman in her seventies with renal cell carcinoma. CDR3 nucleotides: TGTGCCAGCAGTTTTCGGCAGGGGGCTAAATACGGCAATCAGCCCCAGCATTTT. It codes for CASSFRQGAKYGNQPQHF.